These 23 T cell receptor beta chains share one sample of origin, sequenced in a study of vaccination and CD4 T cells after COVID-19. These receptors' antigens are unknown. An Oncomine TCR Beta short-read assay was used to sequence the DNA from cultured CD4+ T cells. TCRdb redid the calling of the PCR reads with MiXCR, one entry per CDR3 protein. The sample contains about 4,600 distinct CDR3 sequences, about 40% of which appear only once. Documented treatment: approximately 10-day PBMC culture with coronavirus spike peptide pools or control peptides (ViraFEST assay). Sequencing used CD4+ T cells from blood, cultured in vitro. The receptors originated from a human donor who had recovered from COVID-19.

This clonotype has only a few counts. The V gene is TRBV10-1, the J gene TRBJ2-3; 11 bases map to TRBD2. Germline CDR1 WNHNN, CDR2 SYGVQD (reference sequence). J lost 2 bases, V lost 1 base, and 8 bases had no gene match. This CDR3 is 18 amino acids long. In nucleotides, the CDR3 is TGCGCCAGCAGTGAGTGTTGGCCTAGCGGGGGGTACACAGATACGCAGTATTTT. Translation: CASSECWPSGGYTDTQYF.

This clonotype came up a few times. The CDR3 DNA reads as TGTGCCAGTAGCCCCGTGACCAGGGTTAATGGCTACACCTTC. This translates into CASSPVTRVNGYTF. The V and J genes are TRBV19 and TRBJ1-2, with TRBD1 as a possible D gene (5 bases). The germline V and J ends were trimmed by 6 bases and 6 bases, with 17 bases remaining between them. Germline V gene sequence: CDR1 LNHDA, CDR2 SQIVND (reference sequence). The CDR3 length is 14 residues.

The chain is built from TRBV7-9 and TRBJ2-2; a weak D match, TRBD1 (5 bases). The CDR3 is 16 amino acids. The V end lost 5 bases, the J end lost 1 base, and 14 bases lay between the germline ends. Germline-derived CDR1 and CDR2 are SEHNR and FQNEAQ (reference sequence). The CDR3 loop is CASSIQTALNTGELFF. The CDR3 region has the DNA TGTGCCAGCAGCATCCAGACAGCGCTGAACACCGGGGAGCTGTTTTTT. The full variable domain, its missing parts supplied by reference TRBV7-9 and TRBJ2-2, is DTGVSQNPRHKITKRGQNVTFRCDPISEHNRLYWYRQTLGQGPEFLTYFQNEAQLEKSRLLSDRFSAERPKGSFSTLEIQRTEQGDSAMYLCASSIQTALNTGELFFGEGSRLTVL.

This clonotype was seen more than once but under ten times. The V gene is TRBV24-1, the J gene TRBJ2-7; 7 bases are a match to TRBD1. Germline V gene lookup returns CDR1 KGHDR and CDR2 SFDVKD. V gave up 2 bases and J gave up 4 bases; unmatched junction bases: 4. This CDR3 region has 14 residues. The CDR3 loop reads CATSDSGTVYEQYF. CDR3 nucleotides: TGTGCCACCAGTGATTCCGGGACAGTTTACGAGCAGTACTTC.

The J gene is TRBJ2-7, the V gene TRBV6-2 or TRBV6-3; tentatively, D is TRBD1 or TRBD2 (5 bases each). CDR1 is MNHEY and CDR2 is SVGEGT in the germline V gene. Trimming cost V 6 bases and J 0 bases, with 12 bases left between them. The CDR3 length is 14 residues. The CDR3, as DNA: TGTGCCAGCAGACGGGACGCCAGCTCCTACGAGCAGTACTTC. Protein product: CASRRDASSYEQYF.

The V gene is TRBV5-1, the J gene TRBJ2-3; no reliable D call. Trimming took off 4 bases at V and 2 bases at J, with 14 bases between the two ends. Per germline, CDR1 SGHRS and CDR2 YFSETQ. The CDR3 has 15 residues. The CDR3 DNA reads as TGCGCCAGCAGCCGCACGACTTATACCACAGATACGCAGTATTTT. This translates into CASSRTTYTTDTQYF. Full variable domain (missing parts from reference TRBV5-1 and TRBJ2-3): KAGVTQTPRYLIKTRGQQVTLSCSPISGHRSVSWYQQTPGQGLQFLFEYFSETQRNKGNFPGRFSGRQFSNSRSEMNVSTLELGDSALYLCASSRTTYTTDTQYFGPGTRLTVL.

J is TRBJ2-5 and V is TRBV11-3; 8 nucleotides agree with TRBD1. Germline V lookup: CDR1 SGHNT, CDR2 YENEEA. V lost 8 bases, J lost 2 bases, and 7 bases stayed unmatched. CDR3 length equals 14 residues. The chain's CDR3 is CASEGTGGQETQYF. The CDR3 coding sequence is TGTGCCAGCGAGGGGACAGGAGGACAAGAGACCCAGTACTTC.

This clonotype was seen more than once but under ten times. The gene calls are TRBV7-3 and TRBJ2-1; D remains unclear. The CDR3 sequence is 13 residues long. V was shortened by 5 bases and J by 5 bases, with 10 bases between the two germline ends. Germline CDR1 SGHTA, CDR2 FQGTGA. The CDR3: CASSPLTNNEQFF. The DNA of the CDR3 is TGTGCCAGCAGCCCCTTGACAAACAATGAGCAGTTCTTC.

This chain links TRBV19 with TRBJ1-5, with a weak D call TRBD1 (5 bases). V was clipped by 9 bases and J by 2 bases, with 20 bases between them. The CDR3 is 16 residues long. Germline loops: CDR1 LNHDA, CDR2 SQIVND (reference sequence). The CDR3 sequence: CASMGPPRRGNQPQHF. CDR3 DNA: TGTGCCAGCATGGGACCGCCTCGAAGGGGCAATCAGCCCCAGCATTTT.

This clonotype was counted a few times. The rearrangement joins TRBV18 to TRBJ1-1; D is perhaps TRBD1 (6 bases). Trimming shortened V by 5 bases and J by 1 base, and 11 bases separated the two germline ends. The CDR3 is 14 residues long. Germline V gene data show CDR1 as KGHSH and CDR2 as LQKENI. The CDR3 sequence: CASSALQGNTEAFF. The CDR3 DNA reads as TGTGCCAGCTCAGCGTTACAGGGGAACACTGAAGCTTTCTTT. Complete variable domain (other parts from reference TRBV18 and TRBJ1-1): NAGVMQNPRHLVRRRGQEARLRCSPMKGHSHVYWYRQLPEEGLKFMVYLQKENIIDESGMPKERFSAEFPKEGPSILRIQQVVRGDSAAYFCASSALQGNTEAFFGQGTRLTVV.

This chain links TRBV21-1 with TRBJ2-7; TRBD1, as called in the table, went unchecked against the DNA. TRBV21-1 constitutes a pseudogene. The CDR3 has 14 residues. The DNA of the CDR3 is TGTGCCAGCAGCCCACGGGACAGCGCCTACGAGCAGTACTTC. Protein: CASSPRDSAYEQYF.

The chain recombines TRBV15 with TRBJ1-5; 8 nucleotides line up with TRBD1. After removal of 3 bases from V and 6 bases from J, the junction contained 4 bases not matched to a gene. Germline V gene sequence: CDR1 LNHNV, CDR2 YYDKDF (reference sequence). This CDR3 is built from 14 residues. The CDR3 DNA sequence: TGTGCCACCAGCAGGGACAGGGAGGCTCAGCCCCAGCATTTT. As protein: CATSRDREAQPQHF.

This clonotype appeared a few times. Here the CDR3 DNA reads TGTGCCAGCAGTGACTCGACATCGGGAGGGGACAATGAGCAGTTCTTC. As protein: CASSDSTSGGDNEQFF. The chain couples TRBV6-4 to TRBJ2-1; 8 bases match TRBD2. After removal of 0 bases from V and 5 bases from J, the junction contained 6 bases not matched to a gene. The CDR3 sequence is 16 residues long. Germline values: CDR1 MRHNA, CDR2 SNTAGT.

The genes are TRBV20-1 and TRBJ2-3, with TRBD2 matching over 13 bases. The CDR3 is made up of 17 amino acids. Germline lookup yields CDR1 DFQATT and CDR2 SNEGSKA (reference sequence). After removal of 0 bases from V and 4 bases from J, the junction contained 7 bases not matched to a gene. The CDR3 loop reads CSARDRTSGSIADTQYF. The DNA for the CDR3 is TGCAGTGCTAGAGATCGGACTAGCGGGAGCATCGCAGATACGCAGTATTTT.

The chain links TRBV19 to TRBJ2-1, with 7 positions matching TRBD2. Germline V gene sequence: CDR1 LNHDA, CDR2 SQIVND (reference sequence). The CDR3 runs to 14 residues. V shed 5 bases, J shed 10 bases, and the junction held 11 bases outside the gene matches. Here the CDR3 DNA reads TGTGCCAGTAGTGCCGGGAGGCAGGCACGGGAGCAGTTCTTC. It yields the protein CASSAGRQAREQFF.

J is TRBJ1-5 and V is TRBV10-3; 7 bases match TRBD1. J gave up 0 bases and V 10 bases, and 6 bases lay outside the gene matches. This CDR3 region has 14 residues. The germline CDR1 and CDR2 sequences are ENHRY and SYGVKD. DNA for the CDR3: TGTGCCAGCTGGGACAGTTATAGCAATCAGCCCCAGCATTTT. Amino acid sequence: CASWDSYSNQPQHF.

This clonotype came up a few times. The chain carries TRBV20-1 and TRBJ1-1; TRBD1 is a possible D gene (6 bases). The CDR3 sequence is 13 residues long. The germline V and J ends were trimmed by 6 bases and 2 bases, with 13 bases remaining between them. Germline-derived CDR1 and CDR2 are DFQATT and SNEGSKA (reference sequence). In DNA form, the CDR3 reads TGCAGTGCCACTAGACAGGTTAACACTGAAGCTTTCTTT. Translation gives CSATRQVNTEAFF.

The CDR3 spells CASSGAETQYF. In DNA form, the CDR3 reads TGTGCCAGCAGTGGCGCTGAGACCCAGTACTTC. The V gene is TRBV2, the J gene TRBJ2-5, with unresolved D. With 4 bases removed from V and 5 bases from J, the gap between germline ends came to 5 bases. Germline V CDR1 and CDR2: SNHLY, FYNNEI. The CDR3 runs to 11 residues.

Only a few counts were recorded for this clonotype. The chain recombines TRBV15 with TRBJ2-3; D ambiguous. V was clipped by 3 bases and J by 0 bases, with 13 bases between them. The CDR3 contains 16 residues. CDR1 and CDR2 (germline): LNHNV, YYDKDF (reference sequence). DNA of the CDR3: TGTGCCACCAGCAGTTCCCTGATTGGCAGCACAGATACGCAGTATTTT. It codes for CATSSSLIGSTDTQYF.

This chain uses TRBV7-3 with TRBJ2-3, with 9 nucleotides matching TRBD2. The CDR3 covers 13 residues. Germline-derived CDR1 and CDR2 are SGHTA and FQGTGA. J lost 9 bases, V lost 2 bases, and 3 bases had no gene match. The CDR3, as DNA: TGTGCCAGCAGCTTAGGAACTAGCGGGACGCAGTATTTT. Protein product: CASSLGTSGTQYF.

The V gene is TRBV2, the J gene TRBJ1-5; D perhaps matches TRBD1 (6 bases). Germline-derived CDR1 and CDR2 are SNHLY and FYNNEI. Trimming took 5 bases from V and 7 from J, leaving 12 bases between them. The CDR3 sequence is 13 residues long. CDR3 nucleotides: TGTGCCAGCAGTCTACAGGGTGAACAGCCCCAGCATTTT. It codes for CASSLQGEQPQHF.

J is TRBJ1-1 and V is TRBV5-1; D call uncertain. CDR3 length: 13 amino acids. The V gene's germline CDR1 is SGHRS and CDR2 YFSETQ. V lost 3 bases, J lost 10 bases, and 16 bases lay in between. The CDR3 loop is CASSSSLKEIAFF. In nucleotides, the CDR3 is TGCGCCAGCAGCTCGTCCCTGAAAGAGATAGCTTTCTTT. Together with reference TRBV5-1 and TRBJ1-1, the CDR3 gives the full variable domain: KAGVTQTPRYLIKTRGQQVTLSCSPISGHRSVSWYQQTPGQGLQFLFEYFSETQRNKGNFPGRFSGRQFSNSRSEMNVSTLELGDSALYLCASSSSLKEIAFFGQGTRLTVV.

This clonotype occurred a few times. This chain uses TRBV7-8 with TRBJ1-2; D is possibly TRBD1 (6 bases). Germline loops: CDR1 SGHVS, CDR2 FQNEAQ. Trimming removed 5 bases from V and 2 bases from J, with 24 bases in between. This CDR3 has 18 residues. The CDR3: CASSSDRLGLIRNYGYTF. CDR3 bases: TGTGCCAGCAGCAGTGACAGGTTGGGCCTTATTAGGAACTATGGCTACACCTTC.